The next 18 T cell receptor beta chains were all read from a single sample in a study of T cell repertoires in cytomegalovirus infection (dated by TCRdb to the late 2010s). This sample was sequenced with an Illumina HiSeq 1500. TCRdb applied fastp at Q25 and MiXCR to the public reads, then kept only in-frame beta chains. Rows are unified per CDR3 protein, each entry keeping the most common DNA and genes. The sample data list 350,000 to 400,000 distinct CDR3 sequences, and around a third of these were observed just once. Approximately 13% of the sample is in the top ten clones. According to the study, the label for this sample's treatment or condition signals: in vitro stimulation with specific CMV peptide epitopes to enrich CMV-specific T cells. Antigens of these TCRs are unknown. Sequencing used cultured PBMCs, obtained from culture after CMV antigen stimulation. All receptors come from a human donor in good health (CMV status not recorded). Some clones in this sample may be carry-over from other donors' samples.

V is TRBV7-2 and J is TRBJ2-7; 8 nucleotides match TRBD1. The trim removed 4 bases at V and 3 bases at J, leaving 5 bases unmatched. Germline V lookup: CDR1 SGHTA, CDR2 FQGNSA. CDR3 size: 14 residues. The CDR3 DNA sequence: TGTGCCAGCAGCTATTCGACAGGGGACTACGAGCAGTACGTC. It translates to CASSYSTGDYEQYV.

J is TRBJ1-5 and V is TRBV19; a possible D gene is TRBD1 (6 bases). The CDR3 length is 13 residues. The V gene lost 6 bases and the J gene lost 9 bases, with 15 bases spanning the gap. Germline loops: CDR1 LNHDA, CDR2 SQIVND (reference sequence). The CDR3 region has the DNA TGTGCCAGTAGAAACAGGGTTGGGGGGCCCCAGCATTTT. Translated: CASRNRVGGPQHF. Full variable domain (missing parts from reference TRBV19 and TRBJ1-5): DGGITQSPKYLFRKEGQNVTLSCEQNLNHDAMYWYRQDPGQGLRLIYYSQIVNDFQKGDIAEGYSVSREKKESFPLTVTSAQKNPTAFYLCASRNRVGGPQHFGDGTRLSIL.

This clonotype was seen a few times. The rearrangement uses TRBV20-1 and TRBJ1-6; D ambiguous. Looked up from germline, CDR1 is DFQATT and CDR2 is SNEGSKA (reference sequence). CDR3 length equals 13 residues. V shed 6 bases and J shed 10 bases, with 16 bases lying between them. This chain's CDR3 is CSASRQDGSPLHF. CDR3 sequence (DNA): TGCAGTGCGTCCCGCCAGGATGGATCACCCCTCCACTTT.

DNA for the CDR3: TGCAGTGCTAGAGAAGGGGGGACTAGGAGGACAAAAGAGACCCAGTACTTC. It codes for CSAREGGTRRTKETQYF. This chain joins TRBV20-1 and TRBJ2-5; 8 bases are a match to TRBD2. Germline V gives CDR1 DFQATT, CDR2 SNEGSKA (reference sequence). The length of the CDR3 is 17 residues. With V trimmed by 0 bases and J by 3 bases, 12 bases remained unmatched.

This chain links TRBV6-5 with TRBJ2-2; the D gene is possibly TRBD1 (6 bases). The CDR3 is 17 amino acids. The V gene lost 5 bases and the J gene lost 1 base, with 17 bases spanning the gap. Per germline, CDR1 MNHEY and CDR2 SVGAGI. Here the CDR3 reads CASSASGTPMNTGELFF. The CDR3 nucleotides read TGTGCCAGCAGTGCATCCGGGACACCAATGAACACCGGGGAGCTGTTTTTT.

The chain combines TRBV4-1 with TRBJ2-3, with TRBD2 identical over 8 bases. The CDR3 consists of 17 residues. The germline V gene has CDR1 MGHRA and CDR2 YSYEKL. The V gene end was trimmed by 0 bases and the J gene end by 0 bases; junction bases not matched to a gene: 5. In DNA form, the CDR3 reads TGCGCCAGCAGCCAAGAATACAGCGGGAGCAGCACAGATACGCAGTATTTT. Amino acids: CASSQEYSGSSTDTQYF.

This clonotype was counted only a few times. For the CDR3, the DNA is TGTGCCAGCAGCATCTCACTAGCGGGAGTCGAGCAGTACTTC. Protein: CASSISLAGVEQYF. The chain combines TRBV7-2 with TRBJ2-7, with 11 bases that match TRBD2. The germline gives CDR1 SGHTA, CDR2 FQGNSA. This CDR3 is built from 14 residues. J gave up 6 bases and V 5 bases, and 6 bases lay outside the gene matches.

The genes are TRBV14 and TRBJ2-5, with TRBD2 matching 15 bases. There are 24 residues in the CDR3. The junction had 29 bases not matched to a gene; V was cut back by 6 bases and J by 3 bases. Germline V lookup: CDR1 SGHDN, CDR2 FVKESK. CDR3 nucleotide sequence: TGTGCCAGCAGTCTCACCCGGGTCCCCCGGCGCGGACTAGCGGGAGGGCCCTCGGAAGAGACCCAGTACTTC. It translates to CASSLTRVPRRGLAGGPSEETQYF. The full variable domain, rest sourced from reference TRBV14 and TRBJ2-5, is EAGVTQFPSHSVIEKGQTVTLRCDPISGHDNLYWYRRVMGKEIKFLLHFVKESKQDESGMPNNRFLAERTGGTYSTLKVQPAELEDSGVYFCASSLTRVPRRGLAGGPSEETQYFGPGTRLLVL.

V and J are TRBV20-1 and TRBJ2-7, with 11 bases fitting TRBD1. Germline-derived CDR1 and CDR2 are DFQATT and SNEGSKA (reference sequence). The length of the CDR3 is 13 residues. Trimming cost V 5 bases and J 3 bases; bases outside gene matches: 3. The CDR3 loop is CSAGGQGVYEQYF. The CDR3 DNA reads as TGCAGTGCTGGGGGACAGGGGGTCTACGAGCAGTACTTC.

The gene calls are TRBV18 and TRBJ1-1; D remains ambiguous. This CDR3 has 13 residues. V shed 3 bases and J shed 3 bases, with 8 bases lying between them. Per the germline V gene, CDR1 is KGHSH and CDR2 is LQKENI. The CDR3 DNA reads as TGTGCCAGCTCACCCAGGACGGACACTGAAGCTTTCTTT. It is translated as CASSPRTDTEAFF. The full variable domain, rest sourced from reference TRBV18 and TRBJ1-1, is NAGVMQNPRHLVRRRGQEARLRCSPMKGHSHVYWYRQLPEEGLKFMVYLQKENIIDESGMPKERFSAEFPKEGPSILRIQQVVRGDSAAYFCASSPRTDTEAFFGQGTRLTVV.

This clonotype was counted only a few times. The chain links TRBV12-3 or TRBV12-4 to TRBJ2-2; D is unclear. The CDR3 is 12 residues long. Trimming took 3 bases from V and 6 from J, leaving 5 bases between them. The CDR3 coding sequence is TGTGCCAGCAGTTTTTTTGCCGGGGAGCTGTTTTTT. Translated: CASSFFAGELFF.

This sequence joins TRBV5-4 and TRBJ2-1; 8 nucleotides agree with TRBD2. The CDR3 loop spans 15 amino acids. The germline V gene encodes CDR1 SGHNT and CDR2 YYREEE (reference sequence). V lost 5 bases to trimming and J lost 3 bases; unmatched junction nucleotides: 7. For the CDR3, the DNA is TGTGCCAGCAGTTTTCCCGGGACTAGCTACAATGAGCAGTTCTTC. This gives the protein CASSFPGTSYNEQFF.

The chain carries TRBV7-2 and TRBJ2-7; a weak D match, TRBD2 (5 bases). CDR1 is SGHTA, CDR2 FQGNSA, per germline. The CDR3 is 14 amino acids. Trimming shortened V by 1 base and J by 7 bases, and 14 bases separated the two germline ends. The chain's CDR3 is CASSLVAPGVEQYF. The CDR3 DNA follows: TGTGCCAGCAGCTTAGTAGCCCCCGGGGTAGAGCAGTACTTC. Variable domain in full (rest from reference TRBV7-2 and TRBJ2-7): GAGVSQSPSNKVTEKGKDVELRCDPISGHTALYWYRQSLGQGLEFLIYFQGNSAPDKSGLPSDRFSAERTGGSVSTLTIQRTQQEDSAVYLCASSLVAPGVEQYFGPGTRLTVT.

The CDR3 sequence is CASSRFGLAQETQYF. CDR3 nucleotide sequence: TGTGCCAGTAGTCGATTCGGACTAGCACAAGAGACCCAGTACTTC. This chain joins TRBV19 and TRBJ2-5; 8 nucleotides align to TRBD2. The CDR3 is made up of 15 amino acids. V lost 5 bases and J lost 2; bases outside the gene matches: 7. In germline, CDR1 is LNHDA, CDR2 SQIVND (reference sequence).

This clonotype was picked up a small number of times. This sequence joins TRBV12-3 or TRBV12-4 and TRBJ2-7; 9 positions match TRBD1. CDR3 length: 14 amino acids. V shed 6 bases and J 2 bases; nucleotides not matched to a gene: 5. CDR3 sequence (DNA): TGTGCCAGCAGCCTCGGGACAGGGCCCTACGAGCAGTACGTC. Its translation: CASSLGTGPYEQYV.

V and J are TRBV4-3 and TRBJ2-2; D could derive from TRBD1 or TRBD2 (6 bases each). The ends were cut back, 4 bases at V and 0 bases at J, with 18 bases in the middle. CDR3 size: 18 residues. Germline CDR1 LGHNA, CDR2 YSLEER. The CDR3 region is CASSRKDWGAANTGELFF. The DNA for the CDR3 is TGCGCCAGCAGCCGAAAAGACTGGGGGGCAGCGAACACCGGGGAGCTGTTTTTT.

The chain joins TRBV27 to TRBJ2-1; the match to TRBD2 covers 8 bases. J gave up 9 bases and V 3 bases, and 7 bases lay outside the gene matches. The CDR3 contains 14 residues. Germline V gives CDR1 MNHEY, CDR2 SMNVEV (reference sequence). CDR3 coding DNA: TGTGCCAGCAGTTTTGCGGGAGGCGGGATTGAGCAGTTCTTC. It translates to CASSFAGGGIEQFF.

This clonotype was detected only a few times. V is TRBV12-5 and J is TRBJ2-3; 7 positions match TRBD2. V shed 5 bases and J 2 bases; nucleotides not matched to a gene: 4. Germline CDR1 LGHNT, CDR2 FRNRAP. There are 14 residues in the CDR3. The CDR3 nucleotides are TGTGCTAGTGGTACTAGCGACTCCACAGATACGCAGTATTTT. It encodes CASGTSDSTDTQYF.